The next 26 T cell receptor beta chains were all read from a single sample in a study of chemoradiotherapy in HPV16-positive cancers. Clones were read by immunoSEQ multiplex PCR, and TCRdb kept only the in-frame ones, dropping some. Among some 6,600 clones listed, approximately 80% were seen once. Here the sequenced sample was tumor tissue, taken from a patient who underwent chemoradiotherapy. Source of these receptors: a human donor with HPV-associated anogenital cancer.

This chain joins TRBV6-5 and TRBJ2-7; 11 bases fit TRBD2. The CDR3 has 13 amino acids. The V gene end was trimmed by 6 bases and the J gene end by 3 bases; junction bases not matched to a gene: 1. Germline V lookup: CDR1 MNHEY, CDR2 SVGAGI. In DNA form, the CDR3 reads TGTGCCAGCAGAACTAGCGGGGGCTACGAGCAGTACTTC. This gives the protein CASRTSGGYEQYF.

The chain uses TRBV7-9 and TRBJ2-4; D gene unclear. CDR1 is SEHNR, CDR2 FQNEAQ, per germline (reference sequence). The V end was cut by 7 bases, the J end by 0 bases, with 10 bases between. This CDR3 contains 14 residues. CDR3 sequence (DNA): TGTGCCAGCATGCCGGTACTAGCCAAAAACATTCAGTACTTC. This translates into CASMPVLAKNIQYF.

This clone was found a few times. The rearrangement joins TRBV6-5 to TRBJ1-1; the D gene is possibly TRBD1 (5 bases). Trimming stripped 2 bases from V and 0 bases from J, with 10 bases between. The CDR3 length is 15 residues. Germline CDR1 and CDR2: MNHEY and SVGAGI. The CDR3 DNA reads TGTGCCAGCAGTTACGAGGGGTTAATGAACACTGAAGCTTTCTTT. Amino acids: CASSYEGLMNTEAFF.

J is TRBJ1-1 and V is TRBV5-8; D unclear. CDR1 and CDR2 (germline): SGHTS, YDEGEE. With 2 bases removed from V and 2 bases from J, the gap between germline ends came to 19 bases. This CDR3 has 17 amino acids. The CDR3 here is CASSFLLGRWSNTEAFF. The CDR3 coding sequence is TGTGCCAGCAGCTTTTTATTAGGGAGGTGGTCCAACACTGAAGCTTTCTTT.

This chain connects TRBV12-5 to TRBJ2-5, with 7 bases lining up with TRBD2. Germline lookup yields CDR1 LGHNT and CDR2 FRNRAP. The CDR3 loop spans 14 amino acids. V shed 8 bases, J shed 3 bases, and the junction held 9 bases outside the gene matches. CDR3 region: CASKPAGVKETQYF. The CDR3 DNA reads TGTGCTAGTAAACCGGCGGGGGTGAAAGAGACCCAGTACTTC.

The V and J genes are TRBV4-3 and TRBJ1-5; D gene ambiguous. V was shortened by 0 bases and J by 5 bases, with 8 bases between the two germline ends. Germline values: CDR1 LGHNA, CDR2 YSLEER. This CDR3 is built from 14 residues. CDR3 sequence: CASSQDWIDQPQHF. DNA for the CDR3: TGCGCCAGCAGCCAAGATTGGATCGATCAGCCCCAGCATTTT.

The CDR3 protein is CASSDLPGGGYTF. As DNA, the CDR3 is TGTGCCAGTAGTGACCTGCCAGGTGGTGGCTACACCTTC. The chain recombines TRBV19 with TRBJ1-2; D ambiguous. The CDR3 length is 13 residues. Between the trimmed V and J ends, which lost 5 bases and 7 bases, there was a span of 14 bases. CDR1 LNHDA and CDR2 SQIVND come from the germline V gene (reference sequence).

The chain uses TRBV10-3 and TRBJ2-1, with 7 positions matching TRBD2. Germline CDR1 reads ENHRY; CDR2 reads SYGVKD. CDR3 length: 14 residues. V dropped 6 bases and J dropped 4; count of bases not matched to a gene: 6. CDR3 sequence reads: CAISSTSAYNEQFF. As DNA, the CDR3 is TGTGCCATCAGCAGCACTAGCGCTTACAATGAGCAGTTCTTC.

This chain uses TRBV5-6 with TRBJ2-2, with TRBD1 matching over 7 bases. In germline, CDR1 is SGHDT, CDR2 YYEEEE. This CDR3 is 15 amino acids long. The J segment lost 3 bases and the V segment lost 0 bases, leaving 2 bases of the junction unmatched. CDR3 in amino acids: CASSLVQGDTGELFF. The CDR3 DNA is TGTGCCAGCAGCTTGGTTCAGGGGGACACCGGGGAGCTGTTTTTT.

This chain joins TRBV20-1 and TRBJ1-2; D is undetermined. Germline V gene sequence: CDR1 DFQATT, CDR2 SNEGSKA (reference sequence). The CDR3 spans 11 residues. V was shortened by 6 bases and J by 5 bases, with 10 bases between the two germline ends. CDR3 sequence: CSATQIYGYTF. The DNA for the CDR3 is TGCAGTGCAACGCAGATTTATGGCTACACCTTC.

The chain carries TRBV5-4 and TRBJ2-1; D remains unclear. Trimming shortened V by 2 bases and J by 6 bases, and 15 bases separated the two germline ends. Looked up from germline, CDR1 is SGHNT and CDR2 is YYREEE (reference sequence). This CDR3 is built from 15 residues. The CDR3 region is CASSFLPSQFNEQFF. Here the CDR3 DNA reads TGTGCCAGCAGCTTTCTACCCTCGCAGTTCAATGAGCAGTTCTTC.

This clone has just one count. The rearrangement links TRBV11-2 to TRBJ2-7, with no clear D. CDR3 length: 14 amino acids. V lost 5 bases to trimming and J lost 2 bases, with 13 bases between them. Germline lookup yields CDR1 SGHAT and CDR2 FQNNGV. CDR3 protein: CASSPRPPPYEQYF. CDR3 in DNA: TGTGCCAGCAGCCCCCGACCGCCTCCCTACGAGCAGTACTTC.

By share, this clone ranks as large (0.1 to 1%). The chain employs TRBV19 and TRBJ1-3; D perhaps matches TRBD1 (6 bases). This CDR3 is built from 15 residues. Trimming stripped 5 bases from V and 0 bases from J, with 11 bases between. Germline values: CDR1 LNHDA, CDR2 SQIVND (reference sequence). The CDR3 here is CASSFTGSSGNTIYF. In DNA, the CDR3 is TGTGCCAGTAGTTTCACAGGGAGCTCTGGAAACACCATATATTTT.

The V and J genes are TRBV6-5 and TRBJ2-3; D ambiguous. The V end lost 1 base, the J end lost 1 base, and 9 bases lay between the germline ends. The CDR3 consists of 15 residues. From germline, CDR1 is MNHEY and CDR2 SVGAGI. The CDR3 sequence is CASSYLARGTDTQYF. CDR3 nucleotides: TGTGCCAGCAGTTACTTGGCTAGGGGCACAGATACGCAGTATTTT.

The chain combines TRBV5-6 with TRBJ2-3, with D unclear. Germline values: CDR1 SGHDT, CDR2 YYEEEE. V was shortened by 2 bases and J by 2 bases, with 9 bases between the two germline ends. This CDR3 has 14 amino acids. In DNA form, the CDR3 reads TGTGCCAGCAGCTTCTCCGTCCTCACAGATACGCAGTATTTT. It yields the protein CASSFSVLTDTQYF.

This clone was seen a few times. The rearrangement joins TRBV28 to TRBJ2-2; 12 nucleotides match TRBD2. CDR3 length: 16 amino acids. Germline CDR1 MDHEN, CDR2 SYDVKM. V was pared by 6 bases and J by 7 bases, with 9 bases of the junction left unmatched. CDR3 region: CASSLLAGGVDGELFF. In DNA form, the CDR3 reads TGTGCCAGCAGCCTACTAGCGGGAGGAGTTGACGGGGAGCTGTTTTTT.

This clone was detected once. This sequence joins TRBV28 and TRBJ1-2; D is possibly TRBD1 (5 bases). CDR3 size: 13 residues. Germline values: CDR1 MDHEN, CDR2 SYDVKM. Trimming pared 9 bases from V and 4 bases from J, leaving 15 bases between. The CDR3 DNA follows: TGTGCCAGTACTACGGGGGGAACCTATGGCTACACCTTC. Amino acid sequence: CASTTGGTYGYTF.

The CDR3 reads CASSLGDRGTREKLFF. The DNA of the CDR3 is TGTGCCAGCAGCTTAGGGGACAGGGGGACGCGAGAAAAACTGTTTTTT. This rearrangement joins TRBV7-6 to TRBJ1-4, with 11 bases fitting TRBD1. The trim removed 1 base at V and 8 bases at J, leaving 6 bases unmatched. There are 16 residues in the CDR3. Germline CDR1 and CDR2: SGHVS and FNYEAQ.

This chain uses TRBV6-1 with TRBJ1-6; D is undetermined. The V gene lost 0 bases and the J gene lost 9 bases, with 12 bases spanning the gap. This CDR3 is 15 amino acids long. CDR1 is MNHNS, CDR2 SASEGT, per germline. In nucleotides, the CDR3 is TGTGCCAGCAGTGAAGCAGTCGGACTATTTTCACCCCTCCACTTT. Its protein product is CASSEAVGLFSPLHF.

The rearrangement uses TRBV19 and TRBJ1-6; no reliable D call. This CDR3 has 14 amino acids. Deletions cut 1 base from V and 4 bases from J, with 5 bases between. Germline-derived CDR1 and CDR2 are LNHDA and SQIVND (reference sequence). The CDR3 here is CASSIAGYNSPLHF. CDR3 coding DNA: TGTGCCAGTAGTATAGCAGGTTATAATTCACCCCTCCACTTT.

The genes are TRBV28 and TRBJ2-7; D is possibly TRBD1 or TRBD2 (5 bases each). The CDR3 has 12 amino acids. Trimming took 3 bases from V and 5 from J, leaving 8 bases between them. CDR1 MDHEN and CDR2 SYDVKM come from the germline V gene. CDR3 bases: TGTGCCAGCAGTTTCGGGGACCACGAGCAGTACTTC. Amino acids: CASSFGDHEQYF. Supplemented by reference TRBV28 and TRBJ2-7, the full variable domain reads DVKVTQSSRYLVKRTGEKVFLECVQDMDHENMFWYRQDPGLGLRLIYFSYDVKMKEKGDIPEGYSVSREKKERFSLILESASTNQTSMYLCASSFGDHEQYFGPGTRLTVT.

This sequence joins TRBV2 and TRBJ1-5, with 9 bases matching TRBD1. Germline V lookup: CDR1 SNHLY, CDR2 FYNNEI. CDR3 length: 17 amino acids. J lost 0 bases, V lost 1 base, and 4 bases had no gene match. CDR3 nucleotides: TGTGCCAGCAGTGAAGTTCAGGGACAGGGTAGCAATCAGCCCCAGCATTTT. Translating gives CASSEVQGQGSNQPQHF. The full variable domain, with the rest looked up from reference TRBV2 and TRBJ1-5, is EPEVTQTPSHQVTQMGQEVILRCVPISNHLYFYWYRQILGQKVEFLVSFYNNEISEKSEIFDDQFSVERPDGSNFTLKIRSTKLEDSAMYFCASSEVQGQGSNQPQHFGDGTRLSIL.

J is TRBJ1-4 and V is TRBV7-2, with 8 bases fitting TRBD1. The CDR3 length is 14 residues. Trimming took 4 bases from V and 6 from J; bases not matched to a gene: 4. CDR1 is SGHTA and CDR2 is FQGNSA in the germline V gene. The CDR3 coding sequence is TGTGCCAGCAGCTCGACAGGGGCGGATGAAAAACTGTTTTTT. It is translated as CASSSTGADEKLFF.

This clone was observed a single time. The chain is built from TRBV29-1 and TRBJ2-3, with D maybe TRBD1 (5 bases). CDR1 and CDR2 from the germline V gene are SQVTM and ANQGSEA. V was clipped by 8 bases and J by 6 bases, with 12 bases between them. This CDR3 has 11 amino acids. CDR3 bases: TGCAGCTTGAGACCAGGGGATACGCAGTATTTT. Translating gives CSLRPGDTQYF.

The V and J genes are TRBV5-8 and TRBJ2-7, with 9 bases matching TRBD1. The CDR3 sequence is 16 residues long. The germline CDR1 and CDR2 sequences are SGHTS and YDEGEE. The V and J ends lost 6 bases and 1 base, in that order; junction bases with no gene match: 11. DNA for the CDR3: TGTGCCAGCAATCCGTTTGTCGGGACAGGGTCCTACGAGCAGTACTTC. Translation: CASNPFVGTGSYEQYF.

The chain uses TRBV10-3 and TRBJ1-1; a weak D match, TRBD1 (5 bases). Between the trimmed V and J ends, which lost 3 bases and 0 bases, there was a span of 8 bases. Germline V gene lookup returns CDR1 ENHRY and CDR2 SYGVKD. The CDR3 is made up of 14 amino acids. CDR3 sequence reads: CAISDRGMNTEAFF. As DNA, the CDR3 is TGTGCCATCAGTGATCGGGGGATGAACACTGAAGCTTTCTTT.